A selection of T cell receptor beta chains follows, all from one sample in a study of cytomegalovirus exposure and HLA in healthy donors. Profiling relied on immunoSEQ multiplex PCR, and the TCRdb table lists in-frame clones only, not all of them. The sample shows 200,000 or so clones, 60% to 85% of them seen only once. The source material was PBMCs. The receptor source for this set is a man in his forties or fifties in good health and CMV-seronegative. Both conserved end residues are part of each CDR3. D genes are given only for firm matches. Only part of the rows carry a size: once, few, many, or a class if the clone is expanded.

DNA | CDR3 | size | D | J | V
TGTGCCAGCAGCGTAGGGGGACTAGCTTTAGATGAGCAGTTCTTC | CASSVGGLALDEQFF | once | TRBD2 | TRBJ2-1 | TRBV9
TGTGCCAGCAGCGAAACAGGGGGGACGACAGATACGCAGTATTTT | CASSETGGTTDTQYF | - | TRBD1 | TRBJ2-3 | TRBV7-2
TGTGCCAGCAGCCAAGGGGTGGGGGCCGAGCAGTACTTC | CASSQGVGAEQYF | - | - | TRBJ2-7 | TRBV4-2
TGTGCCAGCAGCCGACCGACTAGCGGTTCCGGGGAGCTGTTTTTT | CASSRPTSGSGELFF | - | TRBD2 | TRBJ2-2 | TRBV4-2
TGCGCCAGCAGTGAGTCCAGGGGGGTTTCGAACGGGGAGCTGTTTTTT | CASSESRGVSNGELFF | - | - | TRBJ2-2 | TRBV10-1
TGTGCCAGCAGTACCCAGGGGGGTAATCAGCCCCAGCATTTT | CASSTQGGNQPQHF | - | TRBD1 | TRBJ1-5 | TRBV2
TGCGCCAGCAGCCCTCGTTCGAGGGGGGAGCTGTTTTTT | CASSPRSRGELFF | - | - | TRBJ2-2 | TRBV4-3
TGCGCCAGCAGTGACACAGGGTACTCTGGGGCCAACGTCCTGACTTTC | CASSDTGYSGANVLTF | - | - | TRBJ2-6 | TRBV10-2
TGCAGCGTTGAGGGACTAGCGGGGATGGGGACCGGGGAGCTGTTTTTT | CSVEGLAGMGTGELFF | once | TRBD2 | TRBJ2-2 | TRBV29-1
TGTGCCAGCAGCAACGGTCCAGGGTGGGTCAATCAGCCCCAGCATTTT | CASSNGPGWVNQPQHF | - | - | TRBJ1-5 | TRBV27
TGCGCCAGCAGCCAAGATCAGGGACAGGGTTCAGATACGCAGTATTTT | CASSQDQGQGSDTQYF | few | TRBD1 | TRBJ2-3 | TRBV4-1
TGCGCCAGCAGCACCCTTAGGGAGGGGTCAGATTACGAGCAGTACTTC | CASSTLREGSDYEQYF | once | TRBD2 | TRBJ2-7 | TRBV5-1
TGTGCCACCCGGGACAGGGCTGGAAACACCATATATTTT | CATRDRAGNTIYF | - | TRBD1 | TRBJ1-3 | TRBV19
TGCGCCAGCAGTGATTCGGCGGGTCCCACAGATACGCAGTATTTT | CASSDSAGPTDTQYF | - | - | TRBJ2-3 | TRBV10-1
TGTGCCAGCAGGGGTGGTGGGGGGGCTGAAGCTTTCTTT | CASRGGGGAEAFF | once | - | TRBJ1-1 | TRBV7-6
TGTGCCATCACCCAGATACAGGGTTCCGAGCAGTACTTC | CAITQIQGSEQYF | medium-sized | - | TRBJ2-7 | TRBV10-3
TGTGCCAGCAGCTTAGAGGGCAGGGCGATCTCTGAAGCTTTCTTT | CASSLEGRAISEAFF | - | - | TRBJ1-1 | TRBV7-8
TGTGCCAGCAGTCCACTTAGCGGGGGGTACGAGCAGTACTTC | CASSPLSGGYEQYF | - | TRBD2 | TRBJ2-7 | TRBV27
TGTGCCAGCAGCCCGGACAGGGGCGGGGGCAATCAGCCCCAGCATTTT | CASSPDRGGGNQPQHF | once | TRBD1 | TRBJ1-5 | TRBV7-9
TGTGCCAGCAGTCAAGGGACAGGGGAGGGGAATGGCTACACCTTC | CASSQGTGEGNGYTF | - | TRBD1 | TRBJ1-2 | TRBV6-5
TGTGCCAGCAAGGGGTCCTCAGAAGCTTTCTTT | CASKGSSEAFF | - | - | TRBJ1-1 | TRBV28
TGTGCCACCAGCAATCTGGACAGGGTCTTCTCCTACGAGCAGTACTTC | CATSNLDRVFSYEQYF | once | TRBD1 | TRBJ2-7 | TRBV15
TGTGCCAGCTCACTCCGGGTCCCCACAGATACGCAGTATTTT | CASSLRVPTDTQYF | - | - | TRBJ2-3 | TRBV18
TGTGCCAGCAGCTTAACTAGCGGGATCCAAGAGACCCAGTACTTC | CASSLTSGIQETQYF | - | TRBD2 | TRBJ2-5 | TRBV7-9
TGTGCCAGCAGCCGGACAGAGCGCAATCAGCCCCAGCATTTT | CASSRTERNQPQHF | - | - | TRBJ1-5 | TRBV5-8
TGTGCCAGTAATGCCGGGACAGGGGATGGCGAGCAGTACTTC | CASNAGTGDGEQYF | - | TRBD1 | TRBJ2-7 | TRBV19
TGCAGCGTTGGAATACGGACTAGCGGACGCACAGATACGCAGTATTTT | CSVGIRTSGRTDTQYF | few | TRBD2 | TRBJ2-3 | TRBV29-1
TGTGCCAGCAGCTTAGAGGGACTCGATGGCTACACCTTC | CASSLEGLDGYTF | - | - | TRBJ1-2 | TRBV7-2
TGTGCCACCCGGGGGGCTGAGGGGGGGGACAATGAGCAGTTCTTC | CATRGAEGGDNEQFF | - | - | TRBJ2-1 | TRBV15
TGTGCCAGTGGGGGACTAGCGGGAAGCACAGATACGCAGTATTTT | CASGGLAGSTDTQYF | - | TRBD2 | TRBJ2-3 | TRBV19
TGTGCCAGCAGCAATTTGACAGGGAACCCCACAGATACGCAGTATTTT | CASSNLTGNPTDTQYF | - | TRBD1 | TRBJ2-3 | TRBV5-6
TGTGCCACCCAGGGTTGGGGGAACACCGGGGAGCTGTTTTTT | CATQGWGNTGELFF | few | - | TRBJ2-2 | TRBV6-5
TGTGCCAGCAGTTACCGGGACAGGGTTTTCTTC | CASSYRDRVFF | once | TRBD1 | TRBJ2-7 | TRBV14
TGTGCCAGTAGTTGGACAGGGGGAGTCCCTGAAGCTTTCTTT | CASSWTGGVPEAFF | - | TRBD1 | TRBJ1-1 | TRBV19
TGTGCCAGCAGCTTAACGAGGGTGGGCGAGCAGTACTTC | CASSLTRVGEQYF | - | - | TRBJ2-7 | TRBV7-3
TGTGCCAGCAGCCTGGACAGGGACCGGTACGAGCAGTACTTC | CASSLDRDRYEQYF | - | TRBD1 | TRBJ2-7 | TRBV7-9
TGTGCCACCAGCAGCGGACAGGGGAGCCCTGGGGCCAACGTCCTGACTTTC | CATSSGQGSPGANVLTF | - | TRBD1 | TRBJ2-6 | TRBV15
TGCAGCGTTGAAGGGGACTCTTCTGGCACAGATACGCAGTATTTT | CSVEGDSSGTDTQYF | - | - | TRBJ2-3 | TRBV29-1
TGCGCCAGCAGTGAGTGGTGGGTCCGCCAGCGTTTTCAGTACTTC | CASSEWWVRQRFQYF | - | - | TRBJ2-4 | TRBV10-1
TGCGCCAGCAGCTTGGGGGACAGGGGGCACTACAATGAGCAGTTCTTC | CASSLGDRGHYNEQFF | - | TRBD1 | TRBJ2-1 | TRBV5-1
TGTGCCAGCAGAAGGACAGCGGACACTGAAGCTTTCTTT | CASRRTADTEAFF | many | - | TRBJ1-1 | TRBV6-1
TGCAGCGTTGGCGGGGGGGCGGGGACCCAGTACTTC | CSVGGGAGTQYF | - | TRBD2 | TRBJ2-5 | TRBV29-1
TGTTCCAGCAGCTTCCCTTCAGTCGAGCAGTACTTC | CSSSFPSVEQYF | - | - | TRBJ2-7 | TRBV7-9
TGTGCCTGTTACAGGGGAGGATCGGCGGACACTGAAGCTTTCTTT | CACYRGGSADTEAFF | once | TRBD1 | TRBJ1-1 | TRBV19
TGTGCCAGCAGCAGGGAACCTACCTACGAGCAGTACTTC | CASSREPTYEQYF | - | - | TRBJ2-7 | TRBV25-1
TGTGCCAGCGCTAGACGGGGAGGGACCACCGGGGAGCTGTTTTTT | CASARRGGTTGELFF | - | TRBD2 | TRBJ2-2 | TRBV2
TGTGCCAGCAGTTCACAGGGGGCCGGTGGCAATGAGCAGTTCTTC | CASSSQGAGGNEQFF | - | TRBD1 | TRBJ2-1 | TRBV7-9
TGTGCCAGCAGTAAAACAGGGGCGTACCAACCCTACGAGCAGTACTTC | CASSKTGAYQPYEQYF | - | TRBD1 | TRBJ2-7 | TRBV27
TGCGCCAGCAGCGCAGGACAGGGGATGAACACTGAAGCTTTCTTT | CASSAGQGMNTEAFF | few | TRBD1 | TRBJ1-1 | TRBV5-1
TGTGCCAGTAAACAACCGGGACAGGGGGGCGAGCAGTACTTC | CASKQPGQGGEQYF | - | TRBD1 | TRBJ2-7 | TRBV19
TGTGCCAGCAGCGCGGACATCGAGGAGACCCAGTACTTC | CASSADIEETQYF | - | - | TRBJ2-5 | TRBV9
TGTGCCAGCAGCTTGGGGACAGGAAATCGTCTCGGGGGCTACACCTTC | CASSLGTGNRLGGYTF | - | TRBD1 | TRBJ1-2 | TRBV5-8
TGTGCCAGCAGTTACATAGCTGGGGCCAACGTCCTGACTTTC | CASSYIAGANVLTF | - | - | TRBJ2-6 | TRBV6-5
TGTGCCAGCAGCGTAGAAGGGGGCAATCAGCCCCAGCATTTT | CASSVEGGNQPQHF | once | - | TRBJ1-5 | TRBV9
TGTGCCAGCAGCTTAAAGGGGGCAGGAACTGAAGCTTTCTTT | CASSLKGAGTEAFF | - | TRBD1 | TRBJ1-1 | TRBV7-2
TGTGCCAGCAGTGAAGACGGACAGGGATACTATGGCTACACCTTC | CASSEDGQGYYGYTF | - | TRBD1 | TRBJ1-2 | TRBV6-1